The clone carrying this T cell receptor (beta chain) was seen many times. This sample is drawn from a study of CD8 T cells in ankylosing spondylitis. MiXCR, applied by TCRdb to the 5' RACE reads, yields one record per CDR3 protein. The sample shows over 100,000 distinct CDR3 sequences, about 6.4% of them seen only once. V was clipped by 4 bases and J by 7 bases, with 18 bases between them. Germline lookup yields CDR1 SGHRS and CDR2 YFSETQ. The CDR3 extends over 16 amino acids. The chain carries TRBV5-1 and TRBJ1-6, with unresolved D. The source of this sequence is a male donor with ankylosing spondylitis or in good health (not recorded which). Sequencing was performed on blood, either unsorted or a sorted T cell fraction (not recorded which). Here the CDR3 DNA reads TGCGCCAGCAGCCACAATGGCGATCCGGGCAATTCACCCCTCCACTTT. Encoded protein: CASSHNGDPGNSPLHF. The full variable domain, its missing parts supplied by reference TRBV5-1 and TRBJ1-6, is KAGVTQTPRYLIKTRGQQVTLSCSPISGHRSVSWYQQTPGQGLQFLFEYFSETQRNKGNFPGRFSGRQFSNSRSEMNVSTLELGDSALYLCASSHNGDPGNSPLHFGNGTRLTVT.